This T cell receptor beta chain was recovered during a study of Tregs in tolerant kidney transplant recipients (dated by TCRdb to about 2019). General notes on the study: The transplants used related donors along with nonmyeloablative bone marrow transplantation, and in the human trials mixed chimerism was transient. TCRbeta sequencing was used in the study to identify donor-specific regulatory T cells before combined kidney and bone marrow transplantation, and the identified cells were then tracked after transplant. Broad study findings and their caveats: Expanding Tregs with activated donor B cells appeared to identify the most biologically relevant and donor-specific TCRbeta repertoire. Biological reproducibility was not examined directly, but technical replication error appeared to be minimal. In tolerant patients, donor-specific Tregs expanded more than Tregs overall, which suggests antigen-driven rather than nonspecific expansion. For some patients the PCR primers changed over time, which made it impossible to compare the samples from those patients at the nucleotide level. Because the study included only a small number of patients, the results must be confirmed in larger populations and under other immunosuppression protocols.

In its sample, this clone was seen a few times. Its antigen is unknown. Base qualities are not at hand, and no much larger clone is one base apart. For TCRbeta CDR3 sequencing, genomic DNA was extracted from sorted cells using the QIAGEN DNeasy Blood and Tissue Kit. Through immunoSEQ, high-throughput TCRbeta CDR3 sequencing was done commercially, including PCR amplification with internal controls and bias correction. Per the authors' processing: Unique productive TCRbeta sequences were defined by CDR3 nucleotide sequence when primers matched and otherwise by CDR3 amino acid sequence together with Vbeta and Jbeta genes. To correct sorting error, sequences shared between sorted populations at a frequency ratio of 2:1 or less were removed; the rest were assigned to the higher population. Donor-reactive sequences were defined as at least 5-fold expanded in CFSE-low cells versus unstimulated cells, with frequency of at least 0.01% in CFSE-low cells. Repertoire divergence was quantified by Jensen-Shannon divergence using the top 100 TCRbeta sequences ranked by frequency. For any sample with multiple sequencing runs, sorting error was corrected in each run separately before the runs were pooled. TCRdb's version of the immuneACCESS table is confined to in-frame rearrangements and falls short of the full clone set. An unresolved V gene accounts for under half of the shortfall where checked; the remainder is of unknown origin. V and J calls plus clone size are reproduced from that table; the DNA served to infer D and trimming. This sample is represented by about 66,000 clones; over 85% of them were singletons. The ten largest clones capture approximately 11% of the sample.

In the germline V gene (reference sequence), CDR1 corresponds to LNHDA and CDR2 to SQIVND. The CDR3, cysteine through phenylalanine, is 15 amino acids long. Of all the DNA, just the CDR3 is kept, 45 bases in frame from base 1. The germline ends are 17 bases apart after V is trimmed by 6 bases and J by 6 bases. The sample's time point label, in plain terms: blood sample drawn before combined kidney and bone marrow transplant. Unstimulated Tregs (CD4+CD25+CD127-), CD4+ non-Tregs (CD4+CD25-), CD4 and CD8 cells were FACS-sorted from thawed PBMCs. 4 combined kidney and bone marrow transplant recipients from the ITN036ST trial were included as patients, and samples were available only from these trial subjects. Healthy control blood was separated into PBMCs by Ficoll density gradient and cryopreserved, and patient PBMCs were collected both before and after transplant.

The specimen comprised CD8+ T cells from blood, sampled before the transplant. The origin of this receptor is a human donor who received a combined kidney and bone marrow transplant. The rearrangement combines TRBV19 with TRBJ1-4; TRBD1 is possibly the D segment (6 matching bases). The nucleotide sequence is TGTGCCAGTAGCCCCGACTGGACAGTTCATGAAAAACTGTTTTTT. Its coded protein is CASSPDWTVHEKLFF.